The 9 T cell receptor beta chains below all came from one sample that was sequenced in a study of T-cell memory formation after mild COVID-19. In TCRdb, the 5' RACE reads were re-called with MiXCR into one record per CDR3 protein. The sample yields roughly 89,000 distinct CDR3 sequences, less than 15% seen once. Sequenced material: PBMCs or a T cell subset sorted from them (not recorded which). The source of these receptors is an adult woman who had mild COVID-19 (a few samples of this study predate the infection). Cell type and time point are not known.

The rearrangement joins TRBV5-6 to TRBJ2-3; D may be TRBD1 or TRBD2 (5 bases each). Germline values: CDR1 SGHDT, CDR2 YYEEEE. The CDR3 runs 13 residues. Trimming removed 3 bases at V and 6 bases at J, with 11 bases between. CDR3: CASSSGPTDTQYF. The CDR3 nucleotides are TGTGCCAGCAGCTCGGGGCCGACGGATACGCAGTATTTT.

CDR3 loop: CASLPTGNGLYSNQPQHF. The DNA for the CDR3 is TGTGCCAGCCTCCCGACAGGGAATGGCCTCTATAGCAATCAGCCCCAGCATTTT. The J gene is TRBJ1-5, the V gene TRBV27; TRBD1 matches at 7 bases. V shed 8 bases, J shed 0 bases, and the junction held 16 bases outside the gene matches. CDR3 size: 18 residues. CDR1 is MNHEY, CDR2 SMNVEV, per germline (reference sequence).

The chain carries TRBV5-1 and TRBJ2-3; D unresolved. The CDR3 loop spans 16 amino acids. Trimming shortened V by 0 bases and J by 1 base, and 12 bases separated the two germline ends. CDR1 SGHRS and CDR2 YFSETQ come from the germline V gene. CDR3 nucleotides: TGCGCCAGCAGCTTGGCCGCAAAGGTCCGCACAGATACGCAGTATTTT. This encodes CASSLAAKVRTDTQYF.

This clonotype showed up just a few times. The chain has TRBV7-8 and TRBJ2-1, with 10 bases that match TRBD2. The length of the CDR3 is 17 residues. The germline V gene encodes CDR1 SGHVS and CDR2 FQNEAQ. V lost 4 bases to trimming and J lost 5 bases; unmatched junction nucleotides: 11. The CDR3: CASSSITSGVSNNEQFF. The CDR3 nucleotides are TGTGCCAGCAGCTCAATTACTAGCGGGGTATCTAACAATGAGCAGTTCTTC.

This clonotype has only a few counts. V and J are TRBV29-1 and TRBJ1-1; D not resolved. The CDR3 has 12 residues. V shed 6 bases and J shed 1 base, with 9 bases lying between them. Germline CDR1 reads SQVTM; CDR2 reads ANQGSEA. Here the CDR3 DNA reads TGCAGCGTCGTAAAGGGGAACACTGAAGCTTTCTTT. Encoded protein: CSVVKGNTEAFF.

This clonotype was found many times. This sequence joins TRBV7-9 and TRBJ2-3; D is perhaps TRBD1 or TRBD2 (6 bases each). Per the germline V gene, CDR1 is SEHNR and CDR2 is FQNEAQ (reference sequence). This CDR3 has 15 amino acids. V was cut by 4 bases and J by 2 bases, with 13 bases left in between. The CDR3 DNA is TGTGCCAGCAGCTCCATAGGGGGGATCACAGATACGCAGTATTTT. Translated: CASSSIGGITDTQYF.

The chain has TRBV7-8 and TRBJ2-7, with TRBD1 identical over 7 bases. With 1 base clipped from V and 4 bases from J, the junction kept 4 bases outside the gene matches. There are 14 residues in the CDR3. The germline V gene encodes CDR1 SGHVS and CDR2 FQNEAQ. The CDR3: CASSLGGTDYEQYF. CDR3 DNA sequence: TGTGCCAGCAGCTTAGGAGGGACAGATTACGAGCAGTACTTC.

This clonotype was recorded at least ten times. This chain connects TRBV27 to TRBJ2-5, with a tentative D call TRBD2 (5 bases). The CDR3 runs 11 residues. The germline V and J ends were trimmed by 7 bases and 5 bases, with 8 bases remaining between them. Germline values: CDR1 MNHEY, CDR2 SMNVEV (reference sequence). The CDR3 sequence is CASIWRETQYF. DNA for the CDR3: TGTGCCAGCATCTGGAGGGAGACCCAGTACTTC.

The rearrangement links TRBV7-9 to TRBJ2-1, with D possibly called TRBD1 or TRBD2 (5 bases each). V lost 8 bases, J lost 4 bases, and 21 bases lay in between. Germline V gives CDR1 SEHNR, CDR2 FQNEAQ (reference sequence). The CDR3 loop spans 16 amino acids. This CDR3 reads CASGLMGEGIYNEQFF. In DNA, the CDR3 is TGTGCCAGCGGCCTCATGGGTGAGGGGATATACAATGAGCAGTTCTTC.